This TCR beta chain was captured in a study of early stage breast cancer tumors. Germline assignment: CDR1 SNHLY and CDR2 FYNNEI. This CDR3 spans 16 amino acids. The V gene lost 2 bases and the J gene lost 2 bases, with 15 bases spanning the gap. Sequencing used immunoSEQ multiplex PCR; TCRdb keeps in-frame clones, though not all of them. This table has about 69,000 clones, more than 70% appearing once. This TCR came from a person aged 35-55 years with breast cancer. Sequencing was done on a sample of blood. The chain uses TRBV2 and TRBJ2-5, with D perhaps TRBD1 or TRBD2 (5 bases each). The chain's CDR3 is CASSERSGSWQETQYF. CDR3 bases: TGTGCCAGCAGTGAACGGTCAGGGAGTTGGCAAGAGACCCAGTACTTC.